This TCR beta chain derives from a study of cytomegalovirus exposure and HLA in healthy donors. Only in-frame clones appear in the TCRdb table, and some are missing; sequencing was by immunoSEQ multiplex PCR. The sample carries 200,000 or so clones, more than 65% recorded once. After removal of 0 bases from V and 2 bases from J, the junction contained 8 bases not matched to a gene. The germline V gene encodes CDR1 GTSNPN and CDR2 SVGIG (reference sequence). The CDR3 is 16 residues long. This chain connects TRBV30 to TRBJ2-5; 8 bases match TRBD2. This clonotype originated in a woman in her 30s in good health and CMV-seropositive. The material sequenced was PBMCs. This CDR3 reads CAWSVRSGRPQETQYF. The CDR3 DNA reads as TGTGCCTGGAGTGTACGAAGCGGGAGACCTCAAGAGACCCAGTACTTC.